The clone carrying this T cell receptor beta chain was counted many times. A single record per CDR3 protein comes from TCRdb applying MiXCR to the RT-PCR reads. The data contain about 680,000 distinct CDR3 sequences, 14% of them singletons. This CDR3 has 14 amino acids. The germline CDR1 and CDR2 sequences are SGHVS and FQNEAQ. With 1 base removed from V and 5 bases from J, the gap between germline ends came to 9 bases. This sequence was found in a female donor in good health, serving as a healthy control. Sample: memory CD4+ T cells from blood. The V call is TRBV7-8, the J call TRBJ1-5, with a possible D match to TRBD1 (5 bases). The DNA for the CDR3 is TGTGCCAGCAGCTTAGGAGGGGTACATCAGCCCCAGCATTTT. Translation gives CASSLGGVHQPQHF.